These 25 T cell receptor beta chains originate from one sample sequenced in a study of cytomegalovirus exposure and HLA in healthy donors. The PCR contained 60 Vbeta and 13 Jbeta primers. Only in-frame clones appear in the TCRdb table, and some are missing; sequencing was by immunoSEQ multiplex PCR. The table lists about 130,000 clones, roughly two thirds of them singletons. Specimen: PBMCs. All receptors derive from a man aged 25 to 45 in good health and CMV-seropositive.

This clone has a single count. V gene TRBV7-2 combines with J gene TRBJ1-6; no firm D call. The V end lost 4 bases, the J end lost 5 bases, and 21 bases lay between the germline ends. CDR1 and CDR2 (germline): SGHTA, FQGNSA. This CDR3 is built from 18 residues. CDR3 protein: CASSSRPVLLPNNSPLHF. The DNA for the CDR3 is TGTGCCAGCAGCTCCCGCCCCGTCCTACTACCTAATAATTCACCCCTCCACTTT.

The chain links TRBV28 to TRBJ2-7, with 10 nucleotides matching TRBD2. J was trimmed by 2 bases and V by 7 bases; bases with no gene match: 14. The CDR3 totals 17 residues. Germline CDR1 reads MDHEN; CDR2 reads SYDVKM. In DNA form, the CDR3 reads TGTGCCAGCAATTCGGGACTAGCGTCGATCCGGACCTACGAGCAGTACTTC. Residues: CASNSGLASIRTYEQYF. Looking up the rest from reference TRBV28 and TRBJ2-7 gives the full variable domain: DVKVTQSSRYLVKRTGEKVFLECVQDMDHENMFWYRQDPGLGLRLIYFSYDVKMKEKGDIPEGYSVSREKKERFSLILESASTNQTSMYLCASNSGLASIRTYEQYFGPGTRLTVT.

This chain links TRBV4-1 with TRBJ1-3, with 7 bases that match TRBD1. Per germline, CDR1 MGHRA and CDR2 YSYEKL. V gave up 4 bases and J gave up 0 bases; unmatched junction bases: 12. This CDR3 comprises 18 residues. The CDR3: CASSLAQGLGNSGNTIYF. The CDR3 region has the DNA TGCGCCAGCAGCCTGGCACAGGGGTTGGGTAACTCTGGAAACACCATATATTTT.

The rearrangement links TRBV2 to TRBJ1-1; D is unclear. V was trimmed by 9 bases and J by 11 bases, leaving 13 bases between them. The CDR3 spans 10 residues. Germline CDR1 reads SNHLY; CDR2 reads FYNNEI. This chain's CDR3 is CASRGKSAFF. The CDR3 DNA sequence: TGTGCCAGTCGGGGTAAAAGCGCTTTCTTT.

The chain is built from TRBV6-1 and TRBJ1-5; no firm D call. The CDR3 loop spans 12 amino acids. The V gene lost 2 bases and the J gene lost 7 bases, with 6 bases spanning the gap. Germline V gives CDR1 MNHNS, CDR2 SASEGT. CDR3 in amino acids: CASSEKSQPQHF. CDR3 sequence (DNA): TGTGCCAGCAGTGAAAAGAGCCAGCCCCAGCATTTT.

The rearrangement links TRBV6-4 to TRBJ2-1, with TRBD2 matching over 11 bases. The CDR3 spans 16 residues. V shed 3 bases, J shed 4 bases, and the junction held 5 bases outside the gene matches. Germline V CDR1 and CDR2: MRHNA, SNTAGT. Written as DNA, the CDR3 is TGTGCCAGCAGTGAATCGACTAGCGGGGCTTACAATGAGCAGTTCTTC. Amino acids: CASSESTSGAYNEQFF.

This chain links TRBV7-2 with TRBJ1-5; 8 positions agree with TRBD1. This CDR3 has 15 amino acids. Germline trimming cut 4 bases from V and 6 bases from J; bases unmatched to any gene: 8. CDR1 and CDR2 from the germline V gene are SGHTA and FQGNSA. The DNA of the CDR3 is TGTGCCAGCAGCTCTCGGACAGGGTCGGGTCAGCCCCAGCATTTT. Encoded protein: CASSSRTGSGQPQHF.

J is TRBJ1-2 and V is TRBV4-3, with a tentative D call TRBD1 (5 bases). The germline V and J ends were trimmed by 0 bases and 4 bases, with 12 bases remaining between them. Per germline, CDR1 LGHNA and CDR2 YSLEER. The length of the CDR3 is 15 residues. The CDR3 bases are TGCGCCAGCAGCCAAGACGGCCAAGGGGCCTATGGCTACACCTTC. This gives the protein CASSQDGQGAYGYTF.

This clone was detected only a few times. The chain links TRBV19 to TRBJ1-2; D perhaps matches TRBD1 (5 bases). This CDR3 has 16 amino acids. Trimming removed 6 bases at V and 4 bases at J, with 21 bases between. Per the germline V gene, CDR1 is LNHDA and CDR2 is SQIVND (reference sequence). CDR3 region: CASRQIPRQYPYGYTF. In nucleotides, the CDR3 is TGTGCCAGTAGACAGATTCCCCGACAGTATCCCTATGGCTACACCTTC.

This sequence joins TRBV9 and TRBJ2-1; 12 bases fit TRBD1. This CDR3 spans 16 amino acids. Unmatched junction bases numbered 5, after V lost 4 bases and J lost 3 bases. Germline assignment: CDR1 SGDLS and CDR2 YYNGEE. The CDR3 bases are TGTGCCAGCAGCCCGGGACAGGGGGCGGTCTACAATGAGCAGTTCTTC. Its translation is CASSPGQGAVYNEQFF.

This clone was counted a few times. The V and J genes are TRBV7-6 and TRBJ2-3, with unresolved D. This CDR3 is 16 amino acids long. CDR1 is SGHVS and CDR2 is FNYEAQ in the germline V gene. Trimming cost V 0 bases and J 1 base, with 11 bases left between them. Here the CDR3 DNA reads TGTGCCAGCAGCTTAGCGGCCGTCGAAGGCACAGATACGCAGTATTTT. Protein: CASSLAAVEGTDTQYF.

The chain employs TRBV5-4 and TRBJ2-7; 7 bases align to TRBD1. The CDR3 is 13 residues long. V shed 4 bases and J 3 bases; nucleotides not matched to a gene: 4. Germline assignment: CDR1 SGHNT and CDR2 YYREEE (reference sequence). CDR3 bases: TGTGCCAGCAGCCGGGACAGTTTCTACGAGCAGTACTTC. Encoded protein: CASSRDSFYEQYF.

The rearrangement uses TRBV4-3 and TRBJ1-1; tentative D call: TRBD1 (6 bases). Trimming removed 3 bases from V and 3 bases from J, with 14 bases in between. The CDR3 totals 15 residues. Germline CDR1 reads LGHNA; CDR2 reads YSLEER. The CDR3 DNA sequence: TGCGCCAGCAGCCACCTTGAGGGGGACGACACTGAAGCTTTCTTT. Its translation: CASSHLEGDDTEAFF.

The chain employs TRBV6-1 and TRBJ1-2; D gene ambiguous. V was shortened by 7 bases and J by 5 bases, with 11 bases between the two germline ends. The CDR3 length is 12 residues. Germline V CDR1 and CDR2: MNHNS, SASEGT. CDR3 sequence reads: CASNINRYGYTF. CDR3 in DNA: TGTGCCAGCAACATTAACCGATATGGCTACACCTTC.

The chain combines TRBV7-3 with TRBJ2-3, with D unresolved. CDR3 length equals 13 residues. Germline CDR1 SGHTA, CDR2 FQGTGA. Trimming took 0 bases from V and 6 from J, leaving 7 bases between them. The DNA of the CDR3 is TGTGCCAGCAGCTTAACTGAAGCGGATACGCAGTATTTT. This sequence encodes CASSLTEADTQYF. Drawing the rest from reference TRBV7-3 and TRBJ2-3, the complete variable domain is GAGVSQTPSNKVTEKGKYVELRCDPISGHTALYWYRQSLGQGPEFLIYFQGTGAADDSGLPNDRFFAVRPEGSVSTLKIQRTERGDSAVYLCASSLTEADTQYFGPGTRLTVL.

The genes are TRBV4-2 and TRBJ2-2; D might be TRBD2 (6 bases). The CDR3 consists of 16 residues. Germline lookup yields CDR1 LGHNA and CDR2 YNFKEQ. V was cut by 1 base and J by 1 base, with 10 bases left in between. The chain's CDR3 is CASSQGGLRNTGELFF. In DNA, the CDR3 is TGTGCCAGCAGCCAAGGGGGACTCAGGAACACCGGGGAGCTGTTTTTT.

This rearrangement joins TRBV9 to TRBJ2-7, with D hard to call. V lost 3 bases, J lost 1 base, and 8 bases lay in between. Germline CDR1 is SGDLS and CDR2 is YYNGEE. This CDR3 has 13 amino acids. The CDR3 DNA reads as TGTGCCAGCAGCGCCCCCCCGTCCTACGAGCAGTACTTC. Protein: CASSAPPSYEQYF.

The chain recombines TRBV6-5 with TRBJ2-2; the match to TRBD2 covers 7 bases. This CDR3 spans 15 amino acids. Germline CDR1 and CDR2: MNHEY and SVGAGI. J was trimmed by 4 bases and V by 7 bases; bases with no gene match: 9. In DNA form, the CDR3 reads TGTGCCAGCACTGGGCTGGGGGGGGGCACCGGGGAGCTGTTTTTT. As protein: CASTGLGGGTGELFF.

V usage is TRBV27 and J usage is TRBJ1-6; maybe TRBD1 (6 bases). V dropped 7 bases and J dropped 9 bases, with 16 bases sitting between them. Looked up from germline, CDR1 is MNHEY and CDR2 is SMNVEV (reference sequence). The CDR3 contains 14 residues. CDR3: CASTVQGAGSPLHF. The CDR3 DNA follows: TGTGCCAGCACCGTACAGGGTGCGGGTTCACCCCTCCACTTT.

This sequence joins TRBV7-8 and TRBJ2-1, with 11 nucleotides matching TRBD2. The V gene end was trimmed by 3 bases and the J gene end by 9 bases; junction bases not matched to a gene: 1. CDR1 SGHVS and CDR2 FQNEAQ come from the germline V gene. The CDR3 covers 13 residues. The DNA of the CDR3 is TGTGCCAGCAGCTTTAGCGGGAGGGGTGAGCAGTTCTTC. As protein: CASSFSGRGEQFF.

This sequence joins TRBV7-3 and TRBJ1-3, with a tentative D call TRBD1 (5 bases). The V and J ends lost 10 bases and 10 bases respectively, with 23 bases between them. This CDR3 is built from 14 residues. Per germline, CDR1 SGHTA and CDR2 FQGTGA. The CDR3 here is CAIKPGPRQRTIYF. CDR3 bases: TGTGCCATCAAACCAGGGCCTCGCCAACGAACCATATATTTT.

The chain links TRBV13 to TRBJ1-2; TRBD1 aligns across 8 bases. The CDR3 has 16 residues. Germline values: CDR1 PRHDT, CDR2 FYEKMQ (reference sequence). With V trimmed by 3 bases and J by 4 bases, 10 bases remained unmatched. CDR3 sequence reads: CASSFASETGAYGYTF. CDR3 nucleotides: TGTGCCAGCAGCTTCGCTTCCGAGACAGGGGCCTATGGCTACACCTTC. The full variable domain, completed using reference TRBV13 and TRBJ1-2, is AAGVIQSPRHLIKEKRETATLKCYPIPRHDTVYWYQQGPGQDPQFLISFYEKMQSDKGSIPDRFSAQQFSDYHSELNMSSLELGDSALYFCASSFASETGAYGYTFGSGTRLTVV.

This clone came up a few times. The chain employs TRBV6-1 and TRBJ2-7; 11 nucleotides line up with TRBD1. Germline V gene sequence: CDR1 MNHNS, CDR2 SASEGT. The CDR3 is made up of 15 amino acids. Trimming cost V 0 bases and J 4 bases; bases outside gene matches: 2. The CDR3 loop is CASSEAGTGGYEQYF. The CDR3 nucleotides are TGTGCCAGCAGTGAAGCCGGGACAGGGGGTTACGAGCAGTACTTC.

The chain links TRBV5-1 to TRBJ2-1; D possibly corresponds to TRBD2 (5 bases). Trimming left V 0 bases short and J 2 bases short, with 9 bases between. Germline V lookup: CDR1 SGHRS, CDR2 YFSETQ. CDR3 length: 15 amino acids. This CDR3 reads CASSLVSGPYNEQFF. In DNA form, the CDR3 reads TGCGCCAGCAGCTTGGTCAGCGGACCCTACAATGAGCAGTTCTTC.

The chain uses TRBV4-2 and TRBJ2-1; the match to TRBD2 covers 9 bases. The V segment lost 0 bases and the J segment 0 bases; nucleotides outside the gene matches: 9. The CDR3 consists of 19 residues. Germline loops: CDR1 LGHNA, CDR2 YNFKEQ. This CDR3 reads CASSQDRGLALSSYNEQFF. CDR3 nucleotide sequence: TGTGCCAGCAGCCAAGATCGCGGACTAGCGTTAAGCTCCTACAATGAGCAGTTCTTC.